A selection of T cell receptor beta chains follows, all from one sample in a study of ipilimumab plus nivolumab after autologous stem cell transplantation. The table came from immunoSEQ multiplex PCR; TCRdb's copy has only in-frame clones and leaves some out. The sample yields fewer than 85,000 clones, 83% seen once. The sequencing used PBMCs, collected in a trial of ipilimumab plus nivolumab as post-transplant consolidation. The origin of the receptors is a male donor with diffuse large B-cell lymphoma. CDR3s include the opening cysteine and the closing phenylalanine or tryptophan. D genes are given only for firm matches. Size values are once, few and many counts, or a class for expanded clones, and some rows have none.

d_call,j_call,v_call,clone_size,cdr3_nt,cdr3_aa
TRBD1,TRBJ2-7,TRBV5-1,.,TGCGCCAGCAGCCCTGACAGGGACTACGAGCAGTACTTC,CASSPDRDYEQYF
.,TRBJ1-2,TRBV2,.,TGTGCCAGCAGTGATAATATGTACAGGATAGGAGATGGCTACACCTTC,CASSDNMYRIGDGYTF
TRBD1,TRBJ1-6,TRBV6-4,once,TGTGCCAGCAGTGAGCCGAGGACAGGGGATTTCGATAATTCACCCCTCCACTTT,CASSEPRTGDFDNSPLHF
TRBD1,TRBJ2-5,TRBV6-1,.,TGTGCCAGCAGGAGGACAGGGTTAGGTGGAGAGACCCAGTACTTC,CASRRTGLGGETQYF
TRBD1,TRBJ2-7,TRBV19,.,TGTGCCAGTAGTCCGAGACAGGGACCCTACGAGCAGTACTTC,CASSPRQGPYEQYF
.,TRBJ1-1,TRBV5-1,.,TGCGCCAGCAGCTTGGGGGGAGGGGCTGAAGCTTTCTTT,CASSLGGGAEAFF
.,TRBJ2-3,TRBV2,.,TGTGCCAGCAGTCAGGTGGGCACAGATACGCAGTATTTT,CASSQVGTDTQYF
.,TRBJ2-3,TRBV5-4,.,TGTGCCAGCAACATCGACCCAATCACAGATACGCAGTATTTT,CASNIDPITDTQYF
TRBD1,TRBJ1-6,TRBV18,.,TGTGCCAGCTCAACGTTGGGACAGGGCTTTCGGAATTCACCCCTCCACTTT,CASSTLGQGFRNSPLHF
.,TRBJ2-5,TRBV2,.,TGTGCCAGCTCGGTTGAGACCCAGTACTTC,CASSVETQYF
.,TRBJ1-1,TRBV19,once,TGTGCCAGTAGCGCACAGGGTGTCCCAATGAACACTGAAGCTTTCTTT,CASSAQGVPMNTEAFF
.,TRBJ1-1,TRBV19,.,TGTGCCAGTAGATCGCGGAGGCAAAACCTGAACACTGAAGCTTTCTTT,CASRSRRQNLNTEAFF
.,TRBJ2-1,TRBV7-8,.,TGTGCCAGCAGACATCTGCGGCCGGTAAACAATGAGCAGTTCTTC,CASRHLRPVNNEQFF